The 20 T cell receptor beta chains in this list originate from one sample, sequenced in a study of blood T cell repertoires in COVID-19. Generated by immunoSEQ multiplex PCR, the TCRdb table keeps only in-frame clones and is missing some. The sample lists about 220,000 clones, approximately 88% occurring once. The sequencing sample was made of PBMCs or T cells enriched from blood (not recorded which). The receptors come from a woman in her thirties with acute COVID-19.

This rearrangement joins TRBV27 to TRBJ1-1, with D tentatively TRBD1 (6 bases). The CDR3 loop spans 15 amino acids. V was clipped by 6 bases and J by 1 base, with 15 bases between them. Germline CDR1 MNHEY, CDR2 SMNVEV (reference sequence). The CDR3 DNA is TGTGCCAGCAGATCTTCCACACAGGGGAACACTGAAGCTTTCTTT. Residues: CASRSSTQGNTEAFF.

V is TRBV30 and J is TRBJ2-7; no definite D call. Germline V CDR1 and CDR2: GTSNPN, SVGIG (reference sequence). The CDR3 has 13 residues. Trimming removed 4 bases at V and 0 bases at J, with 10 bases between. The CDR3 coding sequence is TGTGCCTGGATGACACCATCCTCCTACGAGCAGTACTTC. This encodes CAWMTPSSYEQYF.

This chain uses TRBV7-9 with TRBJ2-7, with D perhaps TRBD2 (6 bases). CDR1 is SEHNR and CDR2 is FQNEAQ in the germline V gene (reference sequence). The CDR3 loop spans 14 amino acids. V lost 5 bases, J lost 4 bases, and 15 bases lay in between. Here the CDR3 reads CASSTRRGHYEQYF. In DNA form, the CDR3 reads TGTGCCAGCAGCACTCGGAGGGGCCATTACGAGCAGTACTTC.

Turning to this clone: Other DNA variants within this sample encode the same CDR3. The chain carries TRBV30 and TRBJ2-5; 14 bases agree with TRBD2. Germline loops: CDR1 GTSNPN, CDR2 SVGIG (reference sequence). J lost 4 bases, V lost 0 bases, and 4 bases had no gene match. The CDR3 has 16 amino acids. CDR3 sequence: CAWSVGLAGGRETQYF. In DNA form, the CDR3 reads TGTGCCTGGAGTGTTGGACTAGCGGGGGGTAGAGAGACCCAGTACTTC.

The chain carries TRBV19 and TRBJ1-5; the match to TRBD1 covers 7 bases. Germline trimming cut 5 bases from V and 0 bases from J; bases unmatched to any gene: 4. The germline V gene encodes CDR1 LNHDA and CDR2 SQIVND (reference sequence). This CDR3 contains 15 residues. CDR3 residues: CASSGTASSNQPQHF. The DNA for the CDR3 is TGTGCCAGTAGTGGGACAGCGTCTAGCAATCAGCCCCAGCATTTT. The full variable domain, rest sourced from reference TRBV19 and TRBJ1-5, is DGGITQSPKYLFRKEGQNVTLSCEQNLNHDAMYWYRQDPGQGLRLIYYSQIVNDFQKGDIAEGYSVSREKKESFPLTVTSAQKNPTAFYLCASSGTASSNQPQHFGDGTRLSIL.

V gene TRBV3-1 (or the pseudogene TRBV3-2) combines with J gene TRBJ2-7, with 8 bases fitting TRBD1. This CDR3 has 16 amino acids. Germline CDR1 and CDR2: LGHDT and YNNKEL (reference sequence). V dropped 4 bases and J dropped 1; count of bases not matched to a gene: 9. CDR3 sequence reads: CASSRTPGTGSYEQYF. CDR3 sequence (DNA): TGTGCCAGCAGCCGAACCCCCGGGACAGGTTCCTACGAGCAGTACTTC.

This sequence joins TRBV19 and TRBJ1-2; weak D call: TRBD1 (6 bases). The CDR3 contains 17 residues. Germline V gene sequence: CDR1 LNHDA, CDR2 SQIVND (reference sequence). Trimming took off 2 bases at V and 4 bases at J, with 20 bases between the two ends. The CDR3 sequence: CASSISGAGAGVYGYTF. CDR3 sequence (DNA): TGTGCCAGTAGTATAAGTGGCGCGGGGGCAGGTGTCTATGGCTACACCTTC.

Details on this clone: This CDR3 is also generated by other DNA sequences in the sample. The CDR3 region is CASSLGRGNTEAFF. The CDR3 nucleotides read TGTGCCAGCAGCTTAGGCAGGGGGAACACTGAAGCTTTCTTT. This chain uses TRBV13 with TRBJ1-1; the D gene is possibly TRBD1 (6 bases). Between the trimmed V and J ends, which lost 0 bases and 1 base, there was a span of 6 bases. Germline V gene sequence: CDR1 PRHDT, CDR2 FYEKMQ (reference sequence). The length of the CDR3 is 14 residues.

The V gene is TRBV5-4, the J gene TRBJ1-4; 11 nucleotides line up with TRBD1. This CDR3 is built from 15 residues. The junction had 7 bases not matched to a gene; V was cut back by 4 bases and J by 8 bases. The germline V gene has CDR1 SGHNT and CDR2 YYREEE (reference sequence). In DNA form, the CDR3 reads TGTGCCAGCAGCAGCACGGGACAGGGGGGGGAAAAACTGTTTTTT. It codes for CASSSTGQGGEKLFF.

The rearrangement links TRBV6-5 to TRBJ2-6; 7 bases line up with TRBD1. Trimming took 6 bases from V and 2 from J; bases not matched to a gene: 4. The germline gives CDR1 MNHEY, CDR2 SVGAGI. The CDR3 covers 15 residues. The CDR3: CASSLDRAGANVLTF. DNA for the CDR3: TGTGCCAGCAGCCTCGACAGGGCTGGGGCCAACGTCCTGACTTTC.

The V call is TRBV6-2 or TRBV6-3, the J call TRBJ1-1; the match to TRBD1 covers 8 bases. Germline CDR1 and CDR2: MNHEY and SVGEGT. This CDR3 spans 16 amino acids. V dropped 2 bases and J dropped 1; count of bases not matched to a gene: 6. CDR3 residues: CASSYHWDRTNTEAFF. CDR3 nucleotide sequence: TGTGCCAGCAGTTACCACTGGGACAGGACGAACACTGAAGCTTTCTTT.

The chain couples TRBV7-6 to TRBJ1-6, with D unresolved. Per germline, CDR1 SGHVS and CDR2 FNYEAQ. This CDR3 comprises 16 residues. Trimming took off 4 bases at V and 5 bases at J, with 15 bases between the two ends. CDR3 protein: CASSSDPAGNNSPLHF. In DNA, the CDR3 is TGTGCCAGCAGCTCGGACCCGGCGGGGAATAATTCACCCCTCCACTTT.

The genes are TRBV7-2 and TRBJ2-1; 9 bases fit TRBD2. Germline loops: CDR1 SGHTA, CDR2 FQGNSA. V dropped 3 bases and J dropped 10; count of bases not matched to a gene: 4. This CDR3 has 13 amino acids. CDR3 in DNA: TGTGCCAGCAGCTTGGGACTAGCACGGGAGCAGTTCTTC. Protein sequence: CASSLGLAREQFF. The variable domain in full, completed from reference TRBV7-2 and TRBJ2-1, reads GAGVSQSPSNKVTEKGKDVELRCDPISGHTALYWYRQSLGQGLEFLIYFQGNSAPDKSGLPSDRFSAERTGGSVSTLTIQRTQQEDSAVYLCASSLGLAREQFFGPGTRLTVL.

This chain joins TRBV27 and TRBJ2-7; 9 bases align to TRBD1. The junction had 6 bases not matched to a gene; V was cut back by 2 bases and J by 4 bases. The CDR3 totals 15 residues. Per germline, CDR1 MNHEY and CDR2 SMNVEV (reference sequence). The CDR3 reads CASSLTGTGPYEQYF. For the CDR3, the DNA is TGTGCCAGCAGTTTAACCGGGACAGGGCCTTACGAGCAGTACTTC.

The chain recombines TRBV5-4 with TRBJ2-7; 7 bases are shared with TRBD1. Germline V gene sequence: CDR1 SGHNT, CDR2 YYREEE (reference sequence). This CDR3 region has 13 residues. The V and J ends lost 1 base and 3 bases, in that order; junction bases with no gene match: 1. CDR3 nucleotides: TGTGCCAGCAGCTTGCAGGGGGTCTACGAGCAGTACTTC. Protein sequence: CASSLQGVYEQYF.

The rearrangement joins TRBV14 to TRBJ2-7; TRBD2 matches 7 bases. This CDR3 contains 19 residues. Per germline, CDR1 SGHDN and CDR2 FVKESK. Germline trimming cut 0 bases from V and 1 base from J; bases unmatched to any gene: 15. For the CDR3, the DNA is TGTGCCAGCAGCCAAGATGCACGGGAGTGGACTAGTTTGTCCTACGAGCAGTACTTC. Protein product: CASSQDAREWTSLSYEQYF.

The V and J genes are TRBV18 and TRBJ2-3, with 8 bases fitting TRBD1. The length of the CDR3 is 15 residues. Trimming took 3 bases from V and 1 from J; bases not matched to a gene: 3. CDR1 and CDR2 from the germline V gene are KGHSH and LQKENI. The CDR3 nucleotides are TGTGCCAGCTCACCTCTGGACAGGGGCACAGATACGCAGTATTTT. This translates into CASSPLDRGTDTQYF.

This clone was counted a single time. The chain carries TRBV11-2 and TRBJ1-1, with D unclear. CDR3 length equals 13 residues. The V end was cut by 2 bases, the J end by 4 bases, with 8 bases between. The V gene's germline CDR1 is SGHAT and CDR2 FQNNGV. In DNA form, the CDR3 reads TGTGCCAGCAGCTTATTCACCAGCACTGAAGCTTTCTTT. It translates to CASSLFTSTEAFF. The full variable domain, in which reference TRBV11-2 and TRBJ1-1 provide the parts outside the CDR3, is EAGVAQSPRYKIIEKRQSVAFWCNPISGHATLYWYQQILGQGPKLLIQFQNNGVVDDSQLPKDRFSAERLKGVDSTLKIQPAKLEDSAVYLCASSLFTSTEAFFGQGTRLTVV.

The chain employs TRBV7-9 and TRBJ1-3, with no clear D. Trimming took 8 bases from V and 4 from J, leaving 9 bases between them. The CDR3 consists of 12 residues. The germline gives CDR1 SEHNR, CDR2 FQNEAQ (reference sequence). CDR3 in DNA: TGTGCCAGCCGTGGCACCGGAAACACCATATATTTT. Its protein is CASRGTGNTIYF.

This sequence joins TRBV11-2 and TRBJ1-5; no reliable D call. The CDR3 loop spans 13 amino acids. The germline V gene encodes CDR1 SGHAT and CDR2 FQNNGV. The ends were cut back, 4 bases at V and 13 bases at J, with 17 bases in the middle. CDR3 sequence reads: CASSSSPAAAQHF. The CDR3 coding sequence is TGTGCCAGCAGCTCCTCCCCCGCGGCGGCTCAGCATTTT. The entire variable domain, with the rest obtained from reference TRBV11-2 and TRBJ1-5, is as follows: EAGVAQSPRYKIIEKRQSVAFWCNPISGHATLYWYQQILGQGPKLLIQFQNNGVVDDSQLPKDRFSAERLKGVDSTLKIQPAKLEDSAVYLCASSSSPAAAQHFGDGTRLSIL.